This T cell receptor beta chain was recorded in a study of response to subunit inactivated influenza vaccine. Study-wide points: Authors suggested seasonal influenza vaccinations each recruit few new T cells.

This clonotype was detected only a few times. The antigen remains undetermined. MiXCR was run by TCRdb on the RT-PCR reads, yielding one entry per CDR3 protein. This sample carries 700,000 to 800,000 distinct CDR3 sequences, around 20% of them seen once, and the ten largest clones take 11%. The ends were cut back, 3 bases at V and 6 bases at J, with 15 bases in the middle. The CDR3 is made up of 14 amino acids. This sequence was found in a man in his forties or fifties who received an inactivated influenza vaccine. The chain has TRBV12-3 or TRBV12-4 and TRBJ2-7; D possibly corresponds to TRBD2 (6 bases). The material sequenced was PBMCs from blood, taken more than 4 days after vaccination. The CDR3 region has the DNA TGTGCCAGCAGTTTCGAGGGAGGAGTCGGCGAGCAGTACTTC. Its translation is CASSFEGGVGEQYF.